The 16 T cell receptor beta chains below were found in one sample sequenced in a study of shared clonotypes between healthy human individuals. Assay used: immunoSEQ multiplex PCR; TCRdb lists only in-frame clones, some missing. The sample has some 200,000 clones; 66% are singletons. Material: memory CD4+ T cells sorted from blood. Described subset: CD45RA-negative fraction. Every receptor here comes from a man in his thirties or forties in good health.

CDR3 residues: CASSHNGAGNTIYF. DNA for the CDR3: TGTGCCAGCAGCCATAATGGGGCTGGAAACACCATATATTTT. The gene calls are TRBV28 and TRBJ1-3; D is unclear. The CDR3 spans 14 residues. Germline lookup yields CDR1 MDHEN and CDR2 SYDVKM. The germline V and J ends were trimmed by 6 bases and 2 bases, with 11 bases remaining between them.

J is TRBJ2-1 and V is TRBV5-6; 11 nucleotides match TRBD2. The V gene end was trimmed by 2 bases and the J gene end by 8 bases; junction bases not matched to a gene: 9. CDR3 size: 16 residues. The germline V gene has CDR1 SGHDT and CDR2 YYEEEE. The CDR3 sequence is CASSLRFTSGSHEQFF. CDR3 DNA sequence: TGTGCCAGCAGCTTAAGGTTTACTAGCGGGAGTCATGAGCAGTTCTTC.

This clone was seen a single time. As DNA, the CDR3 is TGTGCCAGCAGCTTAGTTGCGAGACAGGGAATAACCGGGGAGCTGTTTTTT. This sequence encodes CASSLVARQGITGELFF. J is TRBJ2-2 and V is TRBV11-2, with 7 nucleotides matching TRBD1. J gave up 5 bases and V 1 base, and 10 bases lay outside the gene matches. CDR1 is SGHAT and CDR2 is FQNNGV in the germline V gene. This CDR3 contains 17 residues.

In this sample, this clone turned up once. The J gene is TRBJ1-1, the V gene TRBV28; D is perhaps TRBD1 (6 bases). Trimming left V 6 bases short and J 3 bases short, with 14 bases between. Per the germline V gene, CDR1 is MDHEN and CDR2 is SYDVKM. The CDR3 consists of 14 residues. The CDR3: CASRNRVADTEAFF. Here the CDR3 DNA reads TGTGCCAGCAGAAACAGGGTTGCGGACACTGAAGCTTTCTTT.

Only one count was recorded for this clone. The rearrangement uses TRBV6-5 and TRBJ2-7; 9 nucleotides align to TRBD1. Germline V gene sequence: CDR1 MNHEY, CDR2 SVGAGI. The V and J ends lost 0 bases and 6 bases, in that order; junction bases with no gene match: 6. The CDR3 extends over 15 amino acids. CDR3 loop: CASSYSSTGGAEQYF. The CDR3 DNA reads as TGTGCCAGCAGTTACTCGAGTACAGGGGGCGCCGAGCAGTACTTC.

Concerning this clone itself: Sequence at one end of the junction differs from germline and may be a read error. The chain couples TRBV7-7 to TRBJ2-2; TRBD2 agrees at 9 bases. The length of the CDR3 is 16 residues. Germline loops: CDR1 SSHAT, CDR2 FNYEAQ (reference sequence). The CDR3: CASSAIAGVNTGELFF. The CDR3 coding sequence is TGTGCTAGCAGCGCTATAGCGGGGGTAAACACCGGGGAGCTGTTTTTT.

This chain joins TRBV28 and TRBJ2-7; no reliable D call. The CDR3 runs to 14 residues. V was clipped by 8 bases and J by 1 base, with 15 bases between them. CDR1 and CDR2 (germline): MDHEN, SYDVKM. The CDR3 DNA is TGTGCCAGCCAAAACCTGAAAGCTTCCTACGAGCAGTACTTC. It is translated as CASQNLKASYEQYF.

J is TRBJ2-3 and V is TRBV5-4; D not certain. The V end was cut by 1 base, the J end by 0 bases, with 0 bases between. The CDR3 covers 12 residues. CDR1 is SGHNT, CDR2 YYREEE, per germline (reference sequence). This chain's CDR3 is CASSLSTDTQYF. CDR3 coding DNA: TGTGCCAGCAGCTTGAGCACAGATACGCAGTATTTT.

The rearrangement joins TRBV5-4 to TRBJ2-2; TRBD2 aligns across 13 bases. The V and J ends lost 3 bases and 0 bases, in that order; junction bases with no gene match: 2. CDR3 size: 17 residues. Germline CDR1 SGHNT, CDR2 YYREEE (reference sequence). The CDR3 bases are TGTGCCAGCAGCTCGGGACTAGCGGGACCGAACACCGGGGAGCTGTTTTTT. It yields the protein CASSSGLAGPNTGELFF.

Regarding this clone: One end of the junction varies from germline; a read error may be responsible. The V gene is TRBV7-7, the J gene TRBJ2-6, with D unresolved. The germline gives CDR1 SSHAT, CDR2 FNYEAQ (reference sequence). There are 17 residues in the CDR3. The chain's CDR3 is CASSPRHLSSGANVLTF. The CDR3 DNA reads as TGTGCTAGCAGCCCAAGACACCTCAGCTCTGGGGCCAACGTCCTGACTTTC.

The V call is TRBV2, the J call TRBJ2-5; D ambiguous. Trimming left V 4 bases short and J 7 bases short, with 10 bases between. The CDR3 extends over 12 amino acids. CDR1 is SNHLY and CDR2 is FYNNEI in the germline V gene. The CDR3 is CASSADSPTQYF. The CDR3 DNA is TGTGCCAGCAGTGCTGATTCTCCGACCCAGTACTTC.

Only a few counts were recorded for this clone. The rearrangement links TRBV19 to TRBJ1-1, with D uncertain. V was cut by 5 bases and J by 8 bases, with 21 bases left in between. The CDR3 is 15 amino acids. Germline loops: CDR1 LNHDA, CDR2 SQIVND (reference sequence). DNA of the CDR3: TGTGCCAGTAGTCCTATAGTGACACAGAGAGCGGAAGCTTTCTTT. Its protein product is CASSPIVTQRAEAFF. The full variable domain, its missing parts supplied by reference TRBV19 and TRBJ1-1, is DGGITQSPKYLFRKEGQNVTLSCEQNLNHDAMYWYRQDPGQGLRLIYYSQIVNDFQKGDIAEGYSVSREKKESFPLTVTSAQKNPTAFYLCASSPIVTQRAEAFFGQGTRLTVV.

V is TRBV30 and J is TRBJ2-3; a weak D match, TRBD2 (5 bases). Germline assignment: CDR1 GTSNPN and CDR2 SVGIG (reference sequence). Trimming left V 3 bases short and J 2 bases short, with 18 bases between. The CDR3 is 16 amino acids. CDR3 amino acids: CAWRTRRSPSTDTQYF. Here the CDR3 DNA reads TGTGCCTGGAGGACAAGGAGGAGCCCCTCCACAGATACGCAGTATTTT.

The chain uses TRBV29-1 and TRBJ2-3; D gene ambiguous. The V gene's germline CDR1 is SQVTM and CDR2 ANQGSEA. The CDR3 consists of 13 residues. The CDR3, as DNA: TGCACCGCTTCGTCCCCGGAGACAGATACGCAGTATTTT. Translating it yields CTASSPETDTQYF.

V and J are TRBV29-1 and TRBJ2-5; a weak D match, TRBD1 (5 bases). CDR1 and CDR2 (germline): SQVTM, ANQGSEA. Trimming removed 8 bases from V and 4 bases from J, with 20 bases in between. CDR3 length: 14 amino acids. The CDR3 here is CSLQVDPTTETQYF. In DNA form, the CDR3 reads TGCAGCCTACAGGTAGATCCCACGACAGAGACCCAGTACTTC.

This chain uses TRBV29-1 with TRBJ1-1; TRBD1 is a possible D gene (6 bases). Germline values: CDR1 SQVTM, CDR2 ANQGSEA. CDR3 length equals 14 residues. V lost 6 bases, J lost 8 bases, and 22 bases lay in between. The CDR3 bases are TGCAGCGTGACCCCAGGGGCGCTTAGCTCGGAAGCTTTCTTT. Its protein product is CSVTPGALSSEAFF.